The rows below give T cell receptor beta chains drawn from one sample of a study of glioma-infiltrating T cells. TCRdb ran MiXCR on the multiplex PCR reads and lists one entry per CDR3 protein. The sample has about 400,000 distinct CDR3 sequences; about two fifths are singletons. Sequencing was carried out using glioma tissue, nonneoplastic brain tissue, or PBMCs (not recorded which). The receptors stem from a human donor with low-grade glioma or glioblastoma, undergoing nonglioma brain surgery, or in good health (not recorded which). Both conserved end residues are part of each CDR3. Fields, in order: clone size, V gene, J gene, D gene, CDR3 DNA, CDR3 protein. The D gene is left open where the match is weak. Some rows have no size entry. The others give once, few or many, or a class for an expanded clone.

>NA|TRBV4-1|TRBJ2-7|TRBD2
TGCGCCAGCAGCCAGGGGGGACTAGCTCCCACCTACGAGCAGTACTTC
CASSQGGLAPTYEQYF
>many|TRBV20-1|TRBJ2-7|TRBD1
TGCAGTGCACGACAGGGCTACGAGCAGTACTTC
CSARQGYEQYF
>NA|TRBV15|TRBJ2-7|NA
TGTGCCACCAGTAGAAGTCTTGGGACGGATACCTACGAGCAGTACTTC
CATSRSLGTDTYEQYF
>NA|TRBV6-1|TRBJ2-7|TRBD1
TGTGCCAGCAGCGTAGACGGACAGGGATCCTACGAGCAGTACTTC
CASSVDGQGSYEQYF
>many|TRBV6-1|TRBJ2-7|NA
TGTGCCAGCAGTGAATTACGGAGTGGCGAGCAGTACTTC
CASSELRSGEQYF
>NA|TRBV10-3|TRBJ1-5|TRBD1
TGTGCCATCAGTGGGGACAGGGGTCATCAGCCCCAGCATTTT
CAISGDRGHQPQHF
>NA|TRBV14|TRBJ2-2|NA
TGTGCCAGCAGCCAAGATCTCGGAACGGAGCTGTTTTTT
CASSQDLGTELFF
>NA|TRBV29-1|TRBJ2-3|NA
TGCAGCGTTGAAGTTAATGGCGCCGTAGGGGATACGCAGTATTTT
CSVEVNGAVGDTQYF
>NA|TRBV7-2|TRBJ2-7|NA
TGTGCCAGCAGCATTTGTACGGGCTGGGGTGACGAGCAGTACTTC
CASSICTGWGDEQYF
>many|TRBV6-2/TRBV6-3|TRBJ2-7|NA
TGTGCCAGCAGTTGGTCCTACGAGCAGTACTTC
CASSWSYEQYF
>NA|TRBV5-5|TRBJ2-1|NA
TGTGCCAGCAGTAACGACCGGGCTGGGGGAACAGGGATTAATGAGCAGTTCTTC
CASSNDRAGGTGINEQFF
>many|TRBV27|TRBJ2-7|NA
TGTGCCAGCAGTCCGACAGCGACCAAAATATCCTACGAGCAGTACTTC
CASSPTATKISYEQYF
>few|TRBV6-1|TRBJ2-1|TRBD2
TGTGCCAGCCAAAAGCGGGATCGGCCCTACAATGAGCAGTTCTTC
CASQKRDRPYNEQFF
>NA|TRBV28|TRBJ2-5|NA
TGTGCCAGCAGTTACCTCCAAGGGGCCTACCAAGAGACCCAGTACTTC
CASSYLQGAYQETQYF
>NA|TRBV2|TRBJ1-2|NA
TGTGCCAGCAGGGGACTGGTACGGACTAACTATGGCTACACCTTC
CASRGLVRTNYGYTF
>many|TRBV6-2/TRBV6-3|TRBJ2-5|NA
TGTGCCAGCAACTTCGCAGGGGACGTAGAGACCCAGTACTTC
CASNFAGDVETQYF
>few|TRBV27|TRBJ2-3|TRBD2
TGTGCCAGCATGCTAGCTAGCGGGGGACACGATACGCAGTATTTT
CASMLASGGHDTQYF
>many|TRBV20-1|TRBJ2-1|NA
TGCAGTGCTAGAGATTCGGCGTTCGTCCCCGAGCAGTTCTTC
CSARDSAFVPEQFF
>few|TRBV6-1|TRBJ2-7|NA
TGTGCCAGCAGCCCCGACACCTACGAGCAGTACTTC
CASSPDTYEQYF
>NA|TRBV2|TRBJ1-1|NA
TGTGCCAGCACCAGACAGCCCGACACTGAAGCTTTCTTT
CASTRQPDTEAFF
>few|TRBV20-1|TRBJ1-5|NA
TGCAGTGCTCCCGGGACAAACGGTGTAGGGACTTTAGGTAGCAATCAGCCCCAGCATTTT
CSAPGTNGVGTLGSNQPQHF
>NA|TRBV15|TRBJ2-1|NA
TGTGCCACCAGCAGAGAGGGCGTGGGGCTAGCGATCAATGAGCAGTTCTTC
CATSREGVGLAINEQFF
>few|TRBV20-1|TRBJ2-7|NA
TGCAGTGCTAGGGGGAGGAGCTACTCCTACGAGCAGTACTTC
CSARGRSYSYEQYF
>NA|TRBV27|TRBJ1-1|NA
TGTGCCAGCAGTTTCGGTCAGGGGAGCGGTCGGGAAGCTTTCTTT
CASSFGQGSGREAFF
>few|TRBV15|TRBJ1-2|NA
TGTGCCGCAGGGGAGAAGGGAGCCCTGTTGAGAGGCTACACCTTC
CAAGEKGALLRGYTF
>NA|TRBV19|TRBJ2-7|NA
TGTGCCAGTAGTATAGTGTTACCAGCGATTGCCGAGCAGTACTTC
CASSIVLPAIAEQYF
>NA|TRBV25-1|TRBJ2-1|NA
TGTGCCAGCAGTGAATCTTCGTATGGGGCTTTCACTGGGCAGTTCTTC
CASSESSYGAFTGQFF
>NA|TRBV7-2|TRBJ2-7|TRBD2
TGTGCCAGCAGCTTAAGGGCTAGCGGCTCCTACGAGCAGTACTTC
CASSLRASGSYEQYF
>few|TRBV6-1|TRBJ2-7|NA
TGTGCCAGCAGTTGGGGATCCAACTACGAGCAGTACTTC
CASSWGSNYEQYF
>NA|TRBV6-2/TRBV6-3|TRBJ2-7|NA
TGTGCCACACAGCGTACGGAGCAGTACTTC
CATQRTEQYF
>NA|TRBV3-1|TRBJ2-3|NA
TGTGCCAGCAGCCATACAGGGTCTGGTGCGACAGATACGCAGTATTTT
CASSHTGSGATDTQYF
>NA|TRBV2|TRBJ2-2|TRBD2
TGTGCCAGCAGAAAGGGACTAGCGAGCACCGGGGAGCTGTTTTTT
CASRKGLASTGELFF
>few|TRBV4-1|TRBJ2-3|NA
TGCGCCAGCAGCCAAGATTTTTACACAGATACGCAGTATTTT
CASSQDFYTDTQYF
>few|TRBV6-2/TRBV6-3|TRBJ1-5|TRBD1
TGTGCCAGCAGTTTCCTCTTCCGGGACAGGGCCGGTAGCAATCAGCCCCAGCATTTT
CASSFLFRDRAGSNQPQHF
>few|TRBV7-2|TRBJ2-5|TRBD2
TGTGCCAGCAGCTCGGGACTATCAAAAGAGACCCAGTACTTC
CASSSGLSKETQYF
>few|TRBV5-1|TRBJ1-1|NA
TGCGCCAGCAGCACGGGGCTCCAGACTGAAGCTTTCTTT
CASSTGLQTEAFF
>NA|TRBV7-3|TRBJ1-1|NA
TGTGCCAGCAGCTCTCAGGGTTACAGCACTAAAGCTTTCTTT
CASSSQGYSTKAFF
>NA|TRBV19|TRBJ1-2|NA
TGTGCCAGTAGTGTTCGGGGACCGCGCAATGGCTACACCTTC
CASSVRGPRNGYTF
>many|TRBV20-1|TRBJ1-5|NA
TGCAGTGCGATGCTCACGGGCGATCAGCCCCAGCATTTT
CSAMLTGDQPQHF
>many|TRBV27|TRBJ1-1|NA
TGTGCCAGCAGCCCTCTAGGGGTTACTGAAGCTTTCTTT
CASSPLGVTEAFF
>NA|TRBV27|TRBJ2-3|TRBD2
TGTGCCAGCAGTTTAATAAACAGTTTAGCGGGAGGGGCAGATACGCAGTATTTT
CASSLINSLAGGADTQYF
>few|TRBV28|TRBJ1-2|TRBD1
TGTGCCAGCAGCTGGACAGGGGTCGGGGGCTACACCTTC
CASSWTGVGGYTF
>NA|TRBV7-9|TRBJ2-1|TRBD1
TGTGCCAGCAGCTATGGACAGGGCGAGCAGTTCTTC
CASSYGQGEQFF
>once|TRBV20-1|TRBJ1-1|TRBD1
TGCAGTGCTAGCACCCCAGGACAGGCCACTGAAGCTTTCTTT
CSASTPGQATEAFF
>many|TRBV20-1|TRBJ2-1|TRBD1
TGCAGTGCCCCGGGACAGTGGGGGTACAATGAGCAGTTCTTC
CSAPGQWGYNEQFF
>few|TRBV20-1|TRBJ2-7|TRBD2
TGCAGTGCCCCAGCTGGGGCTAGCGGGAGCCCCCACCCTTCCGAGCAGTACTTC
CSAPAGASGSPHPSEQYF
>few|TRBV7-9|TRBJ2-7|NA
TGTGCCAGCAGCCAACTGGGCAGGGCTCACGAGCAGTACTTC
CASSQLGRAHEQYF
>NA|TRBV7-2|TRBJ2-3|NA
TGTGCCAGCAGCTTCAGGTATGAAGATACGCAGTATTTT
CASSFRYEDTQYF
>few|TRBV4-2|TRBJ2-3|TRBD2
TGTGCCAGCAGCCAAGACAGTGGAGCGGGAGGGCAAGATACGCAGTATTTT
CASSQDSGAGGQDTQYF
>NA|TRBV6-6|TRBJ1-4|NA
TGTGCCAGCAGTTTCCAGGGATGGGAAAAACTGTTTTTT
CASSFQGWEKLFF
>NA|TRBV15|TRBJ1-2|NA
TGTGCCACCAGCAGACAACAGGGCCCCAACTATGGCTACACCTTC
CATSRQQGPNYGYTF
>once|TRBV12-3/TRBV12-4|TRBJ1-5|TRBD1
TGTGCCAGCAGTCCAGGGCAGGGGGGCAAGAGCAATCAGCCCCAGCATTTT
CASSPGQGGKSNQPQHF
>few|TRBV28|TRBJ1-3|NA
TGTGCCAGCAGTCCATCTCGACCCCTCTTCTCTTCTGGAAACACCATATATTTT
CASSPSRPLFSSGNTIYF
>few|TRBV28|TRBJ2-3|NA
TGTGCCAGCAGTTCCTTTGGGGGAATGGGGACAGATACGCAGTATTTT
CASSSFGGMGTDTQYF
>many|TRBV4-3|TRBJ2-1|TRBD2
TGCGCCAGCTCCCGGGGACTAGCGGGAGGCTTAGTCAATGAGCAGTTCTTC
CASSRGLAGGLVNEQFF
>NA|TRBV10-3|TRBJ1-2|NA
TGTGCCATCCCCGGCCCCCGAGAGGGAAACTATGGCTACACCTTC
CAIPGPREGNYGYTF
>few|TRBV7-9|TRBJ2-5|TRBD2
TGTGCCAGCAGCTCTAGCGGTCAAGAGACCCAGTACTTC
CASSSSGQETQYF
>NA|TRBV3-1|TRBJ1-1|NA
TGTGCCAGCAGCCAAGATCAGGGGAACACTGAAGCTTTCTTT
CASSQDQGNTEAFF
>NA|TRBV6-1|TRBJ1-1|NA
TGTGCCAGCAGTTTATGGCCGGACCTGAGCACTGAGGCTTTCTTT
CASSLWPDLSTEAFF